This T cell receptor beta chain was sequenced for a study of blood T cell repertoires in COVID-19. Only in-frame clones appear in the TCRdb table, and some are missing; sequencing was by immunoSEQ multiplex PCR. Of about 140,000 clones listed, about 76% are singletons. The CDR3 has 14 amino acids. The J segment lost 6 bases and the V segment lost 6 bases, leaving 5 bases of the junction unmatched. Germline V gives CDR1 MDHEN, CDR2 SYDVKM. Sequenced sample: peripheral blood. The rearrangement joins TRBV28 to TRBJ2-5; TRBD1 matches 12 bases. The sequence came from a man aged 80 or over with acute or convalescent COVID-19. For the CDR3, the DNA is TGTGCCAGCAGGGGACAGGGGGCGGGAAAGACCCAGTACTTC. Translating it yields CASRGQGAGKTQYF. The whole variable domain, filled in from reference TRBV28 and TRBJ2-5, reads DVKVTQSSRYLVKRTGEKVFLECVQDMDHENMFWYRQDPGLGLRLIYFSYDVKMKEKGDIPEGYSVSREKKERFSLILESASTNQTSMYLCASRGQGAGKTQYFGPGTRLLVL.